This is a list of T cell receptor beta chains from one sample in a study of shared clonotypes between healthy human individuals. Data came from immunoSEQ multiplex PCR; TCRdb stores just in-frame clones and leaves some out. The sample consists of about 820,000 clones, around 93% of them appearing once. The specimen sequenced was naive CD8+ T cells sorted from blood. Every receptor here comes from a man aged 25-40 years in good health. CDR3s include the opening cysteine and the closing phenylalanine or tryptophan. Each record gives: CDR3 protein, V gene, J gene.

cdr3_aa: CASSYVELTRGYNEQFF
v_call: TRBV27
j_call: TRBJ2-1

cdr3_aa: CASSLGQGETEAFF
v_call: TRBV7-6
j_call: TRBJ1-1

cdr3_aa: CASSQDSQETQYF
v_call: TRBV7-6
j_call: TRBJ2-5

cdr3_aa: CASTQSAGGRVYEQYF
v_call: TRBV4-1
j_call: TRBJ2-7

cdr3_aa: CASSLGSGRAYEQYF
v_call: TRBV11-2
j_call: TRBJ2-7

cdr3_aa: CASSLTSGANTGELFF
v_call: TRBV5-5
j_call: TRBJ2-2

cdr3_aa: CASTLNQGQYF
v_call: TRBV11-2
j_call: TRBJ2-7

cdr3_aa: CASSLGRGIYGYTF
v_call: TRBV19
j_call: TRBJ1-2

cdr3_aa: CASSSVGPPGIEKLFF
v_call: TRBV5-1
j_call: TRBJ1-4

cdr3_aa: CASATLAGTDTQYF
v_call: TRBV7-2
j_call: TRBJ2-3

cdr3_aa: CASSASTRTLSYEQYF
v_call: TRBV9
j_call: TRBJ2-7

cdr3_aa: CASSSPGYEQYF
v_call: TRBV19
j_call: TRBJ2-7